This T cell receptor (beta chain) is drawn from a study of OX40 agonist ivuxolimab in advanced cancers. Study in general: Three patients, one with hepatocellular carcinoma and two with cutaneous melanoma, responded partially. Study-wide points: Circulating CD4+ and CD8+ T cells showed clonal expansion by week 6 at 0.1 to 3.0 mg/kg. Among T cells, CD8+ cells averaged more expanded clones than CD4+ cells.

Generated by immunoSEQ multiplex PCR, the TCRdb table keeps only in-frame clones and is missing some. The sample comprises roughly 79,000 clones, about 90% of which are singletons, and 8% to 13% rests with the top ten. V lost 3 bases to trimming and J lost 2 bases, with 6 bases between them. The CDR3 totals 13 residues. Per germline, CDR1 SGDLS and CDR2 YYNGEE. With regard to this clone: Its matching antigen is unknown.

This material consisted of CD4+ or CD8+ T cells sorted from blood, taken in a trial of the OX40 agonist ivuxolimab. The chain is built from TRBV9 and TRBJ2-1; D remains ambiguous. This TCR was recovered from an adult with an advanced solid tumor such as melanoma, head and neck, liver or kidney cancer. Here the CDR3 reads CASSGWAYNEQFF. The CDR3 DNA reads as TGTGCCAGCAGCGGATGGGCCTACAATGAGCAGTTCTTC.